These 26 T cell receptor beta chains share one sample of origin, sequenced in a study of blood T cell repertoires in COVID-19. Clones were sequenced by immunoSEQ multiplex PCR, and TCRdb holds only the in-frame ones, with some missing. The sample yields approximately 350,000 clones, 65% to 85% seen once. Material: peripheral blood. The source of these receptors is a man aged 25-45 years with active or convalescent COVID-19.

The V gene is TRBV30, the J gene TRBJ1-4; D remains unclear. The CDR3 is 14 residues long. Germline CDR1 is GTSNPN and CDR2 is SVGIG (reference sequence). The V and J ends lost 4 bases and 8 bases respectively, with 17 bases between them. The CDR3 loop reads CAWMRPQAGEKLFF. The CDR3 DNA sequence: TGTGCCTGGATGCGACCTCAGGCGGGAGAAAAACTGTTTTTT. The complete variable domain, with remaining parts taken from reference TRBV30 and TRBJ1-4, reads SQTIHQWPATLVQPVGSPLSLECTVEGTSNPNLYWYRQAAGRGLQLLFYSVGIGQISSEVPQNLSASRPQDRQFILSSKKLLLSDSGFYLCAWMRPQAGEKLFFGSGTQLSVL.

The chain links TRBV7-2 to TRBJ2-7; possibly TRBD2 for D (5 bases). The CDR3 covers 15 residues. V lost 3 bases and J lost 3, with 15 bases in between. The germline gives CDR1 SGHTA, CDR2 FQGNSA. CDR3 in amino acids: CASSFGTSGGYEQYF. The CDR3, as DNA: TGTGCCAGCAGCTTCGGTACTAGTGGCGGCTACGAGCAGTACTTC. The full variable domain, completed using reference TRBV7-2 and TRBJ2-7, is GAGVSQSPSNKVTEKGKDVELRCDPISGHTALYWYRQSLGQGLEFLIYFQGNSAPDKSGLPSDRFSAERTGGSVSTLTIQRTQQEDSAVYLCASSFGTSGGYEQYFGPGTRLTVT.

J is TRBJ1-1 and V is TRBV4-2; the match to TRBD1 covers 8 bases. The CDR3 has 16 amino acids. Per germline, CDR1 LGHNA and CDR2 YNFKEQ. V lost 4 bases and J lost 1; bases outside the gene matches: 8. CDR3 residues: CASSPGQGAWNTEAFF. CDR3 bases: TGTGCCAGCAGCCCGGGCCAGGGGGCTTGGAACACTGAAGCTTTCTTT.

The chain employs TRBV11-3 and TRBJ1-1, with TRBD1 identical over 8 bases. The CDR3 is 13 residues long. Looked up from germline, CDR1 is SGHNT and CDR2 is YENEEA. Germline trimming cut 3 bases from V and 4 bases from J; bases unmatched to any gene: 1. The CDR3 DNA reads TGTGCCAGCAGCTTTGGACAGGGCACTGAAGCTTTCTTT. Residues: CASSFGQGTEAFF.

The gene calls are TRBV7-9 and TRBJ1-3, with D possibly matching TRBD1 (5 bases). V gave up 2 bases and J gave up 6 bases, with 8 bases separating them. Germline V gene data show CDR1 as SEHNR and CDR2 as FQNEAQ (reference sequence). The CDR3 contains 13 residues. The CDR3 region has the DNA TGTGCCAGCAGCTTACAGGGTCTAAACACCATATATTTT. It encodes CASSLQGLNTIYF.

The chain couples TRBV4-3 to TRBJ2-3; 13 bases match TRBD2. Per the germline V gene, CDR1 is LGHNA and CDR2 is YSLEER. The length of the CDR3 is 15 residues. Trimming at V came to 1 base and at J to 7 bases, leaving 2 bases not matched to a gene. The CDR3 coding sequence is TGCGCCAGCAGCCAAGCACTAGCGGGAGGGAATACGCAGTATTTT. Translation: CASSQALAGGNTQYF.

This chain connects TRBV30 to TRBJ2-7; D not certain. CDR1 and CDR2 (germline): GTSNPN, SVGIG (reference sequence). The V gene lost 3 bases and the J gene lost 5 bases, with 8 bases spanning the gap. The CDR3 has 11 residues. CDR3 bases: TGTGCCTGGAGCCAAGACAACGAGCAGTACTTC. This encodes CAWSQDNEQYF.

The chain joins TRBV7-2 to TRBJ2-7; 9 positions agree with TRBD1. The CDR3 runs to 15 residues. V lost 0 bases, J lost 13 bases, and 13 bases stayed unmatched. The germline CDR1 and CDR2 sequences are SGHTA and FQGNSA. Here the CDR3 reads CASSLASGSGQGTYF. The CDR3 nucleotides are TGTGCCAGCAGCTTAGCCTCGGGCTCGGGACAGGGCACTTACTTC.

The J gene is TRBJ1-4, the V gene TRBV14; D gene uncertain. Germline CDR1 reads SGHDN; CDR2 reads FVKESK. Trimming stripped 4 bases from V and 2 bases from J, with 11 bases between. The CDR3 is 15 residues long. CDR3 nucleotide sequence: TGTGCCAGCAGCCTACTGACTCGGACTAATGAAAAACTGTTTTTT. Its protein is CASSLLTRTNEKLFF.

The chain joins TRBV7-9 to TRBJ2-1; 14 bases are shared with TRBD2. The germline gives CDR1 SEHNR, CDR2 FQNEAQ (reference sequence). The CDR3 loop spans 17 amino acids. Trimming at V came to 5 bases and at J to 7 bases, leaving 10 bases not matched to a gene. The CDR3 sequence: CASSRGLAGGQGNEQFF. The CDR3 DNA follows: TGTGCCAGCAGCCGTGGACTAGCGGGGGGCCAGGGGAATGAGCAGTTCTTC.

This chain links TRBV14 with TRBJ1-6; the D is unclear. V was clipped by 1 base and J by 6 bases, with 7 bases between them. Germline CDR1 is SGHDN and CDR2 is FVKESK. The CDR3 totals 14 residues. The CDR3 DNA follows: TGTGCCAGCAGCCAAGGGGCGCGTAATTCACCCCTCCACTTT. This codes for CASSQGARNSPLHF.

The V call is TRBV29-1, the J call TRBJ2-7; 9 bases align to TRBD1. From germline, CDR1 is SQVTM and CDR2 ANQGSEA. The V gene end was trimmed by 1 base and the J gene end by 5 bases; junction bases not matched to a gene: 9. The CDR3 is made up of 15 amino acids. This CDR3 reads CSVEGRDRAKHEQYF. For the CDR3, the DNA is TGCAGCGTTGAAGGCCGGGACAGGGCGAAACACGAGCAGTACTTC.

In its sample, this clone was seen a few times. V is TRBV3-1 (or the pseudogene TRBV3-2) and J is TRBJ2-7; TRBD1 is a possible D gene (6 bases). The CDR3 consists of 14 residues. V was cut by 3 bases and J by 3 bases, with 12 bases left in between. Germline V gives CDR1 LGHDT, CDR2 YNNKEL (reference sequence). CDR3 in amino acids: CASSHRQAHYEQYF. In nucleotides, the CDR3 is TGTGCCAGCAGCCATAGACAGGCCCACTACGAGCAGTACTTC.

The genes are TRBV6-5 and TRBJ2-6; TRBD1 matches 8 bases. CDR3 length equals 16 residues. Trimming removed 2 bases from V and 0 bases from J; junction bases left unmatched: 0. Germline loops: CDR1 MNHEY, CDR2 SVGAGI. The CDR3: CASSYDRGSGANVLTF. The DNA for the CDR3 is TGTGCCAGCAGTTACGACAGGGGCTCTGGGGCCAACGTCCTGACTTTC.

This rearrangement joins TRBV5-4 to TRBJ1-1; D might be TRBD1 (6 bases). The germline V gene encodes CDR1 SGHNT and CDR2 YYREEE (reference sequence). The CDR3 covers 15 residues. V dropped 3 bases and J dropped 0 bases, with 12 bases sitting between them. The CDR3 sequence: CASSSGWTVNTEAFF. In DNA form, the CDR3 reads TGTGCCAGCAGCTCGGGGTGGACAGTGAACACTGAAGCTTTCTTT. Looking up the rest from reference TRBV5-4 and TRBJ1-1 gives the full variable domain: ETGVTQSPTHLIKTRGQQVTLRCSSQSGHNTVSWYQQALGQGPQFIFQYYREEENGRGNFPPRFSGLQFPNYSSELNVNALELDDSALYLCASSSGWTVNTEAFFGQGTRLTVV.

The V and J genes are TRBV2 and TRBJ2-3, with D maybe TRBD1 (6 bases). Trimming removed 8 bases from V and 3 bases from J, with 12 bases in between. The germline CDR1 and CDR2 sequences are SNHLY and FYNNEI. This CDR3 region has 13 residues. Here the CDR3 DNA reads TGTGCCAGCCGGTTAACAGGGACAGATACGCAGTATTTT. Its translation is CASRLTGTDTQYF.

The CDR3 coding sequence is TGTGCCACCAGTGCCCAACTAGCGACAACCGGGGAGCTGTTTTTT. It yields the protein CATSAQLATTGELFF. The chain combines TRBV24-1 with TRBJ2-2; 7 nucleotides agree with TRBD2. This CDR3 region has 15 residues. The germline gives CDR1 KGHDR, CDR2 SFDVKD. With 5 bases clipped from V and 5 bases from J, the junction kept 7 bases outside the gene matches.

CDR3 residues: CASSRGQADGYTF. CDR3 DNA sequence: TGTGCCAGCAGCCGAGGACAGGCGGATGGCTACACCTTC. The chain uses TRBV14 and TRBJ1-2; TRBD1 agrees at 7 bases. The CDR3 is 13 residues long. The V gene end was trimmed by 4 bases and the J gene end by 6 bases; junction bases not matched to a gene: 5. Per the germline V gene, CDR1 is SGHDN and CDR2 is FVKESK.

The V and J genes are TRBV19 and TRBJ1-1; 8 positions agree with TRBD1. The germline V gene encodes CDR1 LNHDA and CDR2 SQIVND (reference sequence). This CDR3 region has 17 residues. V was pared by 6 bases and J by 3 bases, with 15 bases of the junction left unmatched. The CDR3 protein is CASRPRLRGRLYTEAFF. CDR3 DNA sequence: TGTGCCAGTAGGCCCCGTCTCAGGGGGCGGCTGTACACTGAAGCTTTCTTT.

The V gene is TRBV5-1, the J gene TRBJ2-1; TRBD1 agrees at 8 bases. The J segment lost 2 bases and the V segment lost 3 bases, leaving 4 bases of the junction unmatched. The CDR3 runs to 15 residues. Germline CDR1 reads SGHRS; CDR2 reads YFSETQ. In DNA form, the CDR3 reads TGCGCCAGCAGCTCCCGGACAGGGACCTACAATGAGCAGTTCTTC. It yields the protein CASSSRTGTYNEQFF. Combining the CDR3 with reference TRBV5-1 and TRBJ2-1 gives the whole variable domain KAGVTQTPRYLIKTRGQQVTLSCSPISGHRSVSWYQQTPGQGLQFLFEYFSETQRNKGNFPGRFSGRQFSNSRSEMNVSTLELGDSALYLCASSSRTGTYNEQFFGPGTRLTVL.

The table lists this clone with a count of one. The chain has TRBV2 and TRBJ1-4; D is possibly TRBD1 (6 bases). V gave up 7 bases and J gave up 10 bases, with 25 bases separating them. Per the germline V gene, CDR1 is SNHLY and CDR2 is FYNNEI. This CDR3 comprises 16 residues. DNA for the CDR3: TGTGCCAGCAAAGACAGGTTTAGGGGGGGCGAAGGAAAACTGTTTTTT. This sequence encodes CASKDRFRGGEGKLFF.

This chain joins TRBV4-3 and TRBJ1-2; TRBD1 is a possible D gene (5 bases). The V end lost 0 bases, the J end lost 4 bases, and 9 bases lay between the germline ends. Germline CDR1 reads LGHNA; CDR2 reads YSLEER. The CDR3 runs to 14 residues. The CDR3 here is CASSQESGGYGYTF. The CDR3 bases are TGCGCCAGCAGCCAAGAATCCGGGGGCTATGGCTACACCTTC.

The chain combines TRBV2 with TRBJ2-7; 7 bases fit TRBD2. The CDR3 sequence is 14 residues long. Germline lookup yields CDR1 SNHLY and CDR2 FYNNEI. After removal of 6 bases from V and 1 base from J, the junction contained 6 bases not matched to a gene. In DNA, the CDR3 is TGTGCCAGCAGCCCGGGACTACCATCCTACGAGCAGTACTTC. Amino acids: CASSPGLPSYEQYF.

This chain connects TRBV6-2 or TRBV6-3 to TRBJ2-5; a weak D match, TRBD2 (6 bases). Trimming took 4 bases from V and 3 from J, leaving 21 bases between them. This CDR3 comprises 17 residues. CDR1 and CDR2 from the germline V gene are MNHEY and SVGEGT. The CDR3 reads CASSSFLGGLREETQYF. CDR3 in DNA: TGTGCCAGCAGTTCCTTTTTGGGGGGACTCAGAGAAGAGACCCAGTACTTC.

In its sample, this clone was seen a few times. The chain joins TRBV7-3 to TRBJ2-1, with D possibly being TRBD2 (5 bases). The CDR3 has 11 residues. In germline, CDR1 is SGHTA, CDR2 FQGTGA. Trimming removed 5 bases at V and 9 bases at J, with 8 bases between. In DNA form, the CDR3 reads TGTGCCAGCAGCCCGGGAAGTGAGCAGTTCTTC. It translates to CASSPGSEQFF.

The chain uses TRBV5-5 and TRBJ1-2; 8 bases are a match to TRBD1. Germline V gene lookup returns CDR1 SGHKS and CDR2 YYEKEE (reference sequence). The CDR3 has 15 amino acids. Unmatched junction bases numbered 5, after V lost 2 bases and J lost 2 bases. The CDR3 nucleotides are TGTGCCAGCAGCTTTTGGGACAGGTTCAACTATGGCTACACCTTC. It translates to CASSFWDRFNYGYTF.